Described below is a single T cell receptor (beta chain) sequence and its context. Its antigen is not known. Using RNA transcripts as the source, TCR beta CDR3 regions were amplified. Using the HTBI primer set, a first-round RT-PCR was run on the TCR CDR3. TCRdb analysed the multiplex PCR reads with MiXCR anew, one entry per CDR3 protein. This table holds 500,000 to 600,000 distinct CDR3 sequences, 35% to 50% found once. The sample originates from a study of T cells in Graves' hyperthyroidism and ophthalmopathy. Points from the study as a whole: Ophthalmopathy stood apart from stable hyperthyroidism in a 13 V-J model.

The V and J ends lost 1 base and 7 bases respectively, with 10 bases between them. The CDR3 runs 14 residues. Sequencing was carried out using peripheral blood or thyroid tissue (not recorded which). This chain connects TRBV12-3 or TRBV12-4 to TRBJ2-2, with D tentatively TRBD2 (5 bases). This receptor was taken from an adult woman with Graves' disease, either hyperthyroidism or ophthalmopathy (not recorded which). The CDR3 is CASSLGGIGGELFF. Written as DNA, the CDR3 is TGTGCCAGCAGTTTAGGAGGGATAGGCGGGGAGCTGTTTTTT.